The TCR beta chain under discussion was sequenced for a study of blood T cell repertoires in COVID-19. For the study at large: Acute and convalescent COVID-19 samples came from the United States, Italy and Spain. The analysed material was cDNA or gDNA that came from T cells, B-cell-depleted T cells, or PBMCs.

Germline V gene data show CDR1 as SGHTA and CDR2 as FQGNSA. The V end lost 2 bases, the J end lost 0 bases, and 18 bases lay between the germline ends. The CDR3 extends over 18 amino acids. In the original workflow: How many nucleated cells were present was estimated from reference gene primer amplification. Libraries were prepared by immunoSEQ multiplex PCR; TCRdb keeps only in-frame clonotypes and omits some of them. Clonal size and the V and J genes are those of that table, whereas D and trimming came from the DNA. The sample contains roughly 60,000 clones, more than 85% of which appear only once.

The specimen was peripheral blood. The clonotype originates from a man between 65 and 79 years old with acute or convalescent COVID-19. V gene TRBV7-2 combines with J gene TRBJ2-3; TRBD2 is a possible D gene (6 bases). For the CDR3, the DNA is TGTGCCAGCAGCTTATCGGCTGTAGCGGTGACTAGCACAGATACGCAGTATTTT. Amino acid sequence: CASSLSAVAVTSTDTQYF.